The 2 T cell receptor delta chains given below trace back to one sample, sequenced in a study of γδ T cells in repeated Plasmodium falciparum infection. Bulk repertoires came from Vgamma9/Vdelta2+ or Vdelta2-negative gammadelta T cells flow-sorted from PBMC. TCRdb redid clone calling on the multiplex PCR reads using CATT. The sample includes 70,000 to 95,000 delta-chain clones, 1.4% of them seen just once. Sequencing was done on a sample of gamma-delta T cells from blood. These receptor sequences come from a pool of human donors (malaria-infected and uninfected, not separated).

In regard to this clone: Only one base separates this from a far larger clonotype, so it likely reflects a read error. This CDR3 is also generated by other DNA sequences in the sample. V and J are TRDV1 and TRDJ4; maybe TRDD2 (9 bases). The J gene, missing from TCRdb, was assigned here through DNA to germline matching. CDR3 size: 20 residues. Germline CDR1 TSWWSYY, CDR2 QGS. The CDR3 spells CALLGPLLPTRGISARPLIF. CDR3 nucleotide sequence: TGTGCCCTACTTGGTCCCCTCCTTCCTACTAGGGGGATATCTGCCAGACCCCTGATCTTT.

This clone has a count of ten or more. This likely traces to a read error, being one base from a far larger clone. CDR3 sequence reads: CALGELALPVAGPDKLIF. For the CDR3, the DNA is TGTGCTCTTGGGGAATTAGCCCTACCCGTTGCGGGACCCGATAAACTCATCTTT. The chain uses TRDV1 and TRDJ1; the D gene is possibly TRDD2 (5 bases). The CDR3 totals 18 residues. Trimming took 2 bases from V and 3 from J, leaving 22 bases between them. Germline V gene sequence: CDR1 TSWWSYY, CDR2 QGS.